The 26 T cell receptor beta chains below come from one sample, sequenced in a study of brain T cells in children with intractable seizures. Sequencing was performed with immunoSEQ multiplex PCR; in TCRdb, only in-frame clones are kept and a portion is missing. Altogether around 80,000 clones are present, around 90% being singletons, with the ten largest covering roughly 25%. This material consisted of peripheral blood, taken at surgery. These receptors were taken from a girl aged 2-10 years with Rasmussen encephalitis and intractable seizures.

This chain links TRBV7-6 with TRBJ1-1; D remains unclear. V shed 1 base and J shed 1 base, with 7 bases lying between them. The V gene's germline CDR1 is SGHVS and CDR2 FNYEAQ. CDR3 length: 14 amino acids. CDR3 nucleotides: TGTGCCAGCAGCTTAGGTGGGGAGAACACTGAAGCTTTCTTT. Its protein product is CASSLGGENTEAFF.

This clone was counted only a few times. The CDR3 nucleotides read TGTGCCAGCAGCTCGGGGGATTTGGCACCCCTCCACTTT. This gives the protein CASSSGDLAPLHF. The gene calls are TRBV7-8 and TRBJ1-6; TRBD1 might be the D (5 bases). There are 13 residues in the CDR3. Germline values: CDR1 SGHVS, CDR2 FQNEAQ. V was clipped by 4 bases and J by 11 bases, with 12 bases between them.

This chain connects TRBV13 to TRBJ1-5; TRBD1 aligns across 8 bases. Trimming cost V 2 bases and J 5 bases; bases outside gene matches: 5. This CDR3 spans 15 amino acids. CDR1 is PRHDT and CDR2 is FYEKMQ in the germline V gene (reference sequence). CDR3 protein: CASSLRMTGDQPQHF. In nucleotides, the CDR3 is TGTGCCAGCAGCTTAAGGATGACAGGGGATCAGCCCCAGCATTTT.

This clone appeared once. Mismatch with germline at one junction end may stem from a read error. The V call is TRBV29-1, the J call TRBJ1-1, with D possibly matching TRBD1 (5 bases). CDR1 and CDR2 from the germline V gene are SQVTM and ANQGSEA. The CDR3 length is 12 residues. This CDR3 is CSVIGEQAEAFF. In nucleotides, the CDR3 is TGCAGCGTTATTGGAGAACAGGCTGAGGCTTTCTTT.

The chain couples TRBV14 to TRBJ2-2, with 9 bases identical to TRBD1. The germline gives CDR1 SGHDN, CDR2 FVKESK. CDR3 length: 15 residues. V shed 4 bases and J 7 bases; nucleotides not matched to a gene: 7. In nucleotides, the CDR3 is TGTGCCAGCAGCCGAATGGACAGGGGAAACGGGGAGCTGTTTTTT. It specifies CASSRMDRGNGELFF. Using reference TRBV14 and TRBJ2-2 for the parts outside the CDR3, the full variable domain is EAGVTQFPSHSVIEKGQTVTLRCDPISGHDNLYWYRRVMGKEIKFLLHFVKESKQDESGMPNNRFLAERTGGTYSTLKVQPAELEDSGVYFCASSRMDRGNGELFFGEGSRLTVL.

The chain employs TRBV12-3 or TRBV12-4 and TRBJ1-2; D is perhaps TRBD1 (6 bases). The CDR3 is 12 residues long. The V gene lost 5 bases and the J gene lost 10 bases, with 14 bases spanning the gap. The CDR3 nucleotides read TGTGCCAGCAGTCTCGGCGGGACACCCTACACCTTC. Its translation is CASSLGGTPYTF.

CDR3 region: CSVDLTGKETQYF. The CDR3, as DNA: TGCAGCGTTGACCTAACAGGAAAAGAGACCCAGTACTTC. The chain employs TRBV29-1 and TRBJ2-5; D is perhaps TRBD1 (5 bases). The germline V gene has CDR1 SQVTM and CDR2 ANQGSEA. Trimming stripped 3 bases from V and 3 bases from J, with 11 bases between. The CDR3 loop spans 13 amino acids.

The rearrangement joins TRBV2 to TRBJ2-3; D gene ambiguous. The CDR3 extends over 14 amino acids. Between the trimmed V and J ends, which lost 3 bases and 2 bases, there was a span of 9 bases. CDR1 SNHLY and CDR2 FYNNEI come from the germline V gene. The CDR3 sequence: CASSDNQVTDTQYF. CDR3 bases: TGTGCCAGCAGTGATAACCAAGTCACAGATACGCAGTATTTT.

The rearrangement joins TRBV7-9 to TRBJ2-5; tentative D call: TRBD1 (5 bases). The CDR3 covers 16 residues. The V gene lost 5 bases and the J gene lost 5 bases, with 21 bases spanning the gap. Germline V gives CDR1 SEHNR, CDR2 FQNEAQ (reference sequence). CDR3 coding DNA: TGTGCCAGCAGCCAGGCCTTGGCAGGGTTGGGGGAGACCCAGTACTTC. It codes for CASSQALAGLGETQYF.

The genes are TRBV9 and TRBJ2-7; maybe TRBD1 (5 bases). Germline CDR1 SGDLS, CDR2 YYNGEE. The CDR3 covers 13 residues. Trimming removed 4 bases at V and 4 bases at J, with 12 bases between. CDR3 amino acids: CASSPDIFYEQYF. The CDR3 coding sequence is TGTGCCAGCAGCCCGGACATATTTTACGAGCAGTACTTC.

This sequence joins TRBV5-1 and TRBJ1-1; D possibly corresponds to TRBD1 (5 bases). The germline CDR1 and CDR2 sequences are SGHRS and YFSETQ. Trimming took 0 bases from V and 4 from J, leaving 10 bases between them. This CDR3 region has 14 residues. CDR3 sequence reads: CASSLVEGRTEAFF. The CDR3 nucleotides are TGCGCCAGCAGCTTGGTCGAGGGGCGCACTGAAGCTTTCTTT.

The chain carries TRBV18 and TRBJ1-2; D ambiguous. The CDR3 runs to 14 residues. V was clipped by 0 bases and J by 5 bases, with 10 bases between them. The V gene's germline CDR1 is KGHSH and CDR2 LQKENI. The CDR3 nucleotides read TGTGCCAGCTCACCACCGGAGGGAAGTTATGGCTACACCTTC. Protein product: CASSPPEGSYGYTF.

The rearrangement joins TRBV11-3 to TRBJ2-5; 7 bases map to TRBD1. CDR3 length: 16 residues. The germline CDR1 and CDR2 sequences are SGHNT and YENEEA. V lost 4 bases to trimming and J lost 4 bases; unmatched junction nucleotides: 12. CDR3 region: CASSSQTGAEGETQYF. CDR3 in DNA: TGTGCCAGCAGCTCACAAACAGGGGCTGAGGGAGAGACCCAGTACTTC.

The V gene is TRBV2, the J gene TRBJ1-1; 7 nucleotides agree with TRBD1. Germline V gene data show CDR1 as SNHLY and CDR2 as FYNNEI. The CDR3 contains 12 residues. J was trimmed by 5 bases and V by 6 bases; bases with no gene match: 3. The DNA for the CDR3 is TGTGCCAGCAGAGACAGGGTTACTGAAGCTTTCTTT. Its translation is CASRDRVTEAFF.

The chain is built from TRBV28 and TRBJ2-7; the D is unclear. Germline CDR1 MDHEN, CDR2 SYDVKM. The CDR3 extends over 14 amino acids. Trimming took 5 bases from V and 6 from J, leaving 17 bases between them. CDR3 DNA: TGTGCCAGCAGTCCCCCTATTACCAGGAGCGAGCAGTACTTC. This encodes CASSPPITRSEQYF.

The chain couples TRBV10-1 to TRBJ1-4; D is possibly TRBD1 (5 bases). Trimming shortened V by 3 bases and J by 7 bases, and 30 bases separated the two germline ends. This CDR3 region has 20 residues. Per the germline V gene, CDR1 is WNHNN and CDR2 is SYGVQD (reference sequence). CDR3 amino acids: CASSEEPTAVNEIDFEKLFF. CDR3 in DNA: TGCGCCAGCAGTGAAGAACCGACAGCTGTTAATGAGATTGACTTTGAAAAACTGTTTTTT.

V and J are TRBV4-2 and TRBJ2-5; no definite D call. Trimming pared 1 base from V and 4 bases from J, leaving 7 bases between. There are 13 residues in the CDR3. Germline V gene sequence: CDR1 LGHNA, CDR2 YNFKEQ. The chain's CDR3 is CASSQAPGETQYF. CDR3 bases: TGTGCCAGCAGCCAAGCGCCGGGAGAGACCCAGTACTTC.

The chain uses TRBV10-3 and TRBJ2-1; TRBD2 matches 14 bases. Germline CDR1 is ENHRY and CDR2 is SYGVKD. V gave up 6 bases and J gave up 7 bases; unmatched junction bases: 11. CDR3 length equals 17 residues. The CDR3 DNA sequence: TGTGCCATCAGCGAACCGTCCGGGACTAGCGGGAGAAATGAGCAGTTCTTC. Translating gives CAISEPSGTSGRNEQFF.

This chain uses TRBV7-2 with TRBJ2-7, with unresolved D. V was trimmed by 2 bases and J by 3 bases, leaving 11 bases between them. The CDR3 has 14 amino acids. CDR1 SGHTA and CDR2 FQGNSA come from the germline V gene. The CDR3 DNA is TGTGCCAGCAGCTTAAATAGGGCCGGCTACGAGCAGTACTTC. This encodes CASSLNRAGYEQYF. The entire variable domain, with the rest obtained from reference TRBV7-2 and TRBJ2-7, is as follows: GAGVSQSPSNKVTEKGKDVELRCDPISGHTALYWYRQSLGQGLEFLIYFQGNSAPDKSGLPSDRFSAERTGGSVSTLTIQRTQQEDSAVYLCASSLNRAGYEQYFGPGTRLTVT.

This chain links TRBV2 with TRBJ1-2, with D perhaps matching TRBD1 (5 bases). Germline-derived CDR1 and CDR2 are SNHLY and FYNNEI. This CDR3 has 14 amino acids. Deletions cut 3 bases from V and 2 bases from J, with 10 bases between. CDR3 in amino acids: CASSEGVSNYGYTF. DNA for the CDR3: TGTGCCAGCAGTGAGGGGGTCTCAAACTATGGCTACACCTTC.

The V and J genes are TRBV7-3 and TRBJ1-6; D unclear. In germline, CDR1 is SGHTA, CDR2 FQGTGA. This CDR3 has 13 residues. Trimming cost V 3 bases and J 7 bases, with 7 bases left between them. The CDR3 is CASSLDPNSPLHF. In nucleotides, the CDR3 is TGTGCCAGCAGCTTGGACCCCAATTCACCCCTCCACTTT.

The rearrangement uses TRBV11-2 and TRBJ2-1; 8 bases align to TRBD2. V was clipped by 1 base and J by 8 bases; unmatched bases: 10. CDR3 length equals 16 residues. Germline CDR1 and CDR2: SGHAT and FQNNGV. The CDR3 DNA reads as TGTGCCAGCAGCTTAGTGGGCATAGCGGGGCCCCATGAGCAGTTCTTC. It is translated as CASSLVGIAGPHEQFF.

This chain connects TRBV30 to TRBJ2-3; D may be TRBD1 (6 bases). V was trimmed by 5 bases and J by 3 bases, leaving 12 bases between them. There are 13 residues in the CDR3. Germline CDR1 and CDR2: GTSNPN and SVGIG (reference sequence). CDR3: CAWGQFNTDTQYF. The CDR3, as DNA: TGTGCCTGGGGACAGTTTAATACAGATACGCAGTATTTT.

The chain couples TRBV7-9 to TRBJ1-2; D not resolved. Germline V gene data show CDR1 as SEHNR and CDR2 as FQNEAQ (reference sequence). This CDR3 spans 15 amino acids. The V end lost 0 bases, the J end lost 4 bases, and 12 bases lay between the germline ends. The CDR3 is CASSLALKEGYGYTF. The DNA for the CDR3 is TGTGCCAGCAGCTTAGCGCTTAAAGAAGGCTATGGCTACACCTTC.

The J gene is TRBJ1-1, the V gene TRBV7-2; 9 bases are a match to TRBD1. The junction had 5 bases not matched to a gene; V was cut back by 1 base and J by 5 bases. CDR1 SGHTA and CDR2 FQGNSA come from the germline V gene. The CDR3 extends over 15 amino acids. The CDR3 protein is CASSLGGTGLTEAFF. For the CDR3, the DNA is TGTGCCAGCAGCTTAGGCGGGACAGGGTTGACTGAAGCTTTCTTT.

This chain joins TRBV10-2 and TRBJ2-2; 9 nucleotides line up with TRBD1. Germline V lookup: CDR1 WSHSY, CDR2 SAAADI. This CDR3 has 18 residues. V lost 2 bases to trimming and J lost 0 bases; unmatched junction nucleotides: 7. The CDR3 DNA reads TGCGCCAGCAGTGAGACTCGGACAGGGGTCCCGAACACCGGGGAGCTGTTTTTT. It yields the protein CASSETRTGVPNTGELFF.